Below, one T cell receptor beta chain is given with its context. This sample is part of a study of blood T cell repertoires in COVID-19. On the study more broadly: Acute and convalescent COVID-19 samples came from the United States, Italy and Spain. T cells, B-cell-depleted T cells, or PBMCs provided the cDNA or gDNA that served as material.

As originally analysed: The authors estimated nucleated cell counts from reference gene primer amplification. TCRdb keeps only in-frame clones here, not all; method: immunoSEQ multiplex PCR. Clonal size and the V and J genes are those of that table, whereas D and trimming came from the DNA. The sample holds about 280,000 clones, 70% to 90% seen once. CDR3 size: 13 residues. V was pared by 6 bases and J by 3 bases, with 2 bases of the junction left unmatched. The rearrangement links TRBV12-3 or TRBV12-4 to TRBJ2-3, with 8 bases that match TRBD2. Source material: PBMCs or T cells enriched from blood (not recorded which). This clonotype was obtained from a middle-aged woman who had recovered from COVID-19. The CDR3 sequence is CASRTSGTDTQYF. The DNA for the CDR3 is TGTGCCAGCAGAACTAGCGGAACAGATACGCAGTATTTT.